This T cell receptor (beta chain) was obtained from a study of OX40 agonist ivuxolimab in advanced cancers. Some clones are missing from TCRdb's copy, which holds only in-frame ones; the method was immunoSEQ multiplex PCR. The table shows about 110,000 clones, with roughly nine tenths occurring only once. The CDR3 loop spans 15 amino acids. CDR1 is SGHRS and CDR2 is YFSETQ in the germline V gene. V was cut by 2 bases and J by 5 bases, with 14 bases left in between. The V gene is TRBV5-1, the J gene TRBJ2-1; possibly TRBD2 for D (7 bases). The source was CD4+ or CD8+ T cells sorted from blood, collected in a trial of the OX40 agonist ivuxolimab. This sequence was found in an adult with an advanced solid tumor such as melanoma, head and neck, liver or kidney cancer. Written as DNA, the CDR3 is TGCGCCAGCAGCTTTGGGGGAGGGGGTAACAATGAGCAGTTCTTC. It yields the protein CASSFGGGGNNEQFF.